This record covers a single T cell receptor beta chain. The antigen is unknown. Before sequencing took place, the ViraFEST assay used viral peptide pools to expand antigen-specific CD4+ T cells. Investigators separated out CD4+ T cells once around nine days of culture had passed. Each person got two doses of an mRNA SARS-CoV-2 vaccine, BNT162b2 or mRNA-1273. Among the vaccine recipients, none had a prior SARS-CoV-2 infection, and nucleocapsid antibodies were negative. Peptides at 8.5 to 10 ug/ml and IL-2 at about 9.2 IU/ml were added to around 2 million PBMC per well. V was pared by 0 bases and J by 2 bases, with 6 bases of the junction left unmatched. The germline gives CDR1 SGHKS, CDR2 YYEKEE (reference sequence). The CDR3 covers 16 residues. Produced via immunoSEQ multiplex PCR; TCRdb's table is partial and in-frame only. Among about 31,000 clones, roughly 67% were seen once, and the ten largest hold 8.7%.

This record comes from a study of vaccination effects on CD4 cells after COVID-19. Study-wide results and caveats: Cross-reactivity with common cold coronaviruses was shown by only 1 of 255 vaccine-induced clones in healthy vaccinees.

The rearrangement joins TRBV5-5 to TRBJ2-7, with TRBD1 matching 9 bases. The sequence came from a human donor who received a COVID-19 vaccine. The sequencing here drew on CD4+ T cells from PBMCs cultured with SARS-CoV-2 spike peptides, taken after COVID-19 vaccination. CDR3 coding DNA: TGTGCCAGCAGCTTGGGTCCTGGGACAGGGCCCTACGAGCAGTACTTC. Amino acids: CASSLGPGTGPYEQYF.